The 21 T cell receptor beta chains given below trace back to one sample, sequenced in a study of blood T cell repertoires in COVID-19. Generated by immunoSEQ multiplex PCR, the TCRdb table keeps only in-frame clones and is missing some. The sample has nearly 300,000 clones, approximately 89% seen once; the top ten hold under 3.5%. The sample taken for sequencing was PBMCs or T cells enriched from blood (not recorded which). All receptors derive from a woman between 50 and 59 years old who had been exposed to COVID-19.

The CDR3 coding sequence is TGTGCCGCGACCTTGAACAGGGGGGTAGGCGGCTACACCTTC. It yields the protein CAATLNRGVGGYTF. This sequence joins TRBV6-5 and TRBJ1-2, with 8 bases that match TRBD1. Germline CDR1 and CDR2: MNHEY and SVGAGI. Trimming took 11 bases from V and 8 from J; bases not matched to a gene: 16. The CDR3 has 14 amino acids.

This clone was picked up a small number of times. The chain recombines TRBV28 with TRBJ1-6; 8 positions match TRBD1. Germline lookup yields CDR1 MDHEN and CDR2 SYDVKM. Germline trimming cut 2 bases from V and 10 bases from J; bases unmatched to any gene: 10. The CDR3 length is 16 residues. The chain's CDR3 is CASSLPRTGQGSPLHF. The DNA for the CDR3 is TGTGCCAGCAGTTTACCCCGGACAGGGCAAGGCTCACCCCTCCACTTT.

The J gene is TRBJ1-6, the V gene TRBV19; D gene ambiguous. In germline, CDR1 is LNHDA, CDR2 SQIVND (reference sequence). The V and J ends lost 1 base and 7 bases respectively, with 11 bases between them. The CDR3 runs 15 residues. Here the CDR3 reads CASSIAGGTNSPLHF. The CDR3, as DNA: TGTGCCAGTAGTATAGCTGGCGGAACCAATTCACCCCTCCACTTT.

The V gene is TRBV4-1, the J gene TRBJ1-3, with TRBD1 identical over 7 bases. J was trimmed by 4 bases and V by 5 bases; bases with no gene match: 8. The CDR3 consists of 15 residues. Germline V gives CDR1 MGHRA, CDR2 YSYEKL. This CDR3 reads CASSGTTGPGNTIYF. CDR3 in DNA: TGCGCCAGCAGCGGAACGACAGGGCCCGGAAACACCATATATTTT.

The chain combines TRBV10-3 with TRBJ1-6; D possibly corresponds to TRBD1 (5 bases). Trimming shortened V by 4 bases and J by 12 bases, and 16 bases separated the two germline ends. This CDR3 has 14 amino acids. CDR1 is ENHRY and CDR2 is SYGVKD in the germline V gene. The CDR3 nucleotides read TGTGCCATCAGTGGTGACGGGGGGAATGAACCCCTCCACTTT. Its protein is CAISGDGGNEPLHF.

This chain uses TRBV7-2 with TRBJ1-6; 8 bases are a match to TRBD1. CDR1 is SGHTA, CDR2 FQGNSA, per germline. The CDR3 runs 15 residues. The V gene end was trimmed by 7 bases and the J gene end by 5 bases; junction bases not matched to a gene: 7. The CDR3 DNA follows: TGTGCCAGCAACACGCAGGGGGCAAATAATTCACCCCTCCACTTT. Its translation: CASNTQGANNSPLHF.

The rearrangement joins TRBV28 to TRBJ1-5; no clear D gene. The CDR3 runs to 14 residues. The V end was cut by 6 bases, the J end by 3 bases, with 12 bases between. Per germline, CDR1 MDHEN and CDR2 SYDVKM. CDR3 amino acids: CASSLGLANQPQHF. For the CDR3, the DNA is TGTGCCAGCAGCTTGGGTCTAGCCAATCAGCCCCAGCATTTT.

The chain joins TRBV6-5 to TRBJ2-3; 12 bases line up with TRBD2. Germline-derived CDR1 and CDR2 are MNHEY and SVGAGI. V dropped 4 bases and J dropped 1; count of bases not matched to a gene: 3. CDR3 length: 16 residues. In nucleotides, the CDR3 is TGTGCCAGCAGTTCCTGGACTAGCGGGGGCACAGATACGCAGTATTTT. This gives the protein CASSSWTSGGTDTQYF.

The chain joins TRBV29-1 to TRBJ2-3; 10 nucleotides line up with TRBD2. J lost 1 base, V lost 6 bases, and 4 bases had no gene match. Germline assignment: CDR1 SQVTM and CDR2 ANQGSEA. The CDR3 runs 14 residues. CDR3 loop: CSVFGLAGTDTQYF. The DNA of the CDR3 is TGCAGCGTATTCGGACTAGCGGGCACAGATACGCAGTATTTT.

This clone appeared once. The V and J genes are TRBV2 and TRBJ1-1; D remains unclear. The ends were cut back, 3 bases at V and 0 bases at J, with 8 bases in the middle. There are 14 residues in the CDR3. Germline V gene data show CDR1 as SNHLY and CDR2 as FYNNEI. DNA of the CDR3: TGTGCCAGCAGTGATTTTCGGGTGAACACTGAAGCTTTCTTT. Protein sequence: CASSDFRVNTEAFF.

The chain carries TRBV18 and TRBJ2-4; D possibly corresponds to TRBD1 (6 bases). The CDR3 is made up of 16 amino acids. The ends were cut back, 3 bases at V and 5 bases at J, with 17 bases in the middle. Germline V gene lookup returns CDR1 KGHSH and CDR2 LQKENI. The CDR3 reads CASSPYEQGTENIQYF. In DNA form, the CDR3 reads TGTGCCAGCTCACCTTATGAACAGGGTACGGAAAACATTCAGTACTTC.

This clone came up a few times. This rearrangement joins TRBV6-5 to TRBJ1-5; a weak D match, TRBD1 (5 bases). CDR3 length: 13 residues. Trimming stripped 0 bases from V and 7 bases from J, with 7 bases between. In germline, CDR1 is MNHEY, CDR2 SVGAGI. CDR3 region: CASSYSWGQPQHF. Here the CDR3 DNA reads TGTGCCAGCAGTTACTCGTGGGGCCAGCCCCAGCATTTT.

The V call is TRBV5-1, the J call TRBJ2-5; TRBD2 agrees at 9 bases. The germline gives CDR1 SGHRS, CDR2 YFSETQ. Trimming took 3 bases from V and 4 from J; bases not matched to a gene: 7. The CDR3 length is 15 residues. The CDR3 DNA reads TGCGCCAGCAGCTCCCTAGCGGGGTGGCGAGAGACCCAGTACTTC. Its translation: CASSSLAGWRETQYF.

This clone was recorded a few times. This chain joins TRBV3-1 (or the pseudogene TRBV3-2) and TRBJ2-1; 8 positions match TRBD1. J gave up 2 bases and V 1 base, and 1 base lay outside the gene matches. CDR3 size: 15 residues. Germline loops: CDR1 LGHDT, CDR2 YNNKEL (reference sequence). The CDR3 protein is CASSQAGGAYNEQFF. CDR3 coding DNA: TGTGCCAGCAGCCAAGCAGGGGGCGCCTACAATGAGCAGTTCTTC.

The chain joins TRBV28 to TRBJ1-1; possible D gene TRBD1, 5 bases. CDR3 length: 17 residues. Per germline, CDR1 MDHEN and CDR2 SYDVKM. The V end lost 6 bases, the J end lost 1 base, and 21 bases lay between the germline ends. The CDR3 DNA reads TGTGCCAGCAGCGGACCTCGGGGGAGTTTTGGGAACACTGAAGCTTTCTTT. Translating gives CASSGPRGSFGNTEAFF.

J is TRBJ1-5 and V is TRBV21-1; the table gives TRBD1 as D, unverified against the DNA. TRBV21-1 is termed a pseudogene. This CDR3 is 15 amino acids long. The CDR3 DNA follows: TGTGCCAGCAGCGATTACAGGGGGTACAATCAGCCCCAGCATTTT. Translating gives CASSDYRGYNQPQHF.

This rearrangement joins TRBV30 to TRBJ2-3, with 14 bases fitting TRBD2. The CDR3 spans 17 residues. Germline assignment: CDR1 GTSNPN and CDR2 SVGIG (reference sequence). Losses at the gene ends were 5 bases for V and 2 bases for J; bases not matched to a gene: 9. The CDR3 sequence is CAWSGLAGVILTDTQYF. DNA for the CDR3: TGTGCCTGGTCGGGACTAGCGGGGGTTATACTCACAGATACGCAGTATTTT.

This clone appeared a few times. CDR3 protein: CATAPGVTGELFF. CDR3 DNA: TGTGCCACCGCCCCAGGGGTTACCGGGGAGCTGTTTTTT. This chain links TRBV2 with TRBJ2-2; a weak D match, TRBD1 (6 bases). Germline values: CDR1 SNHLY, CDR2 FYNNEI. This CDR3 has 13 amino acids. V was shortened by 10 bases and J by 5 bases, with 14 bases between the two germline ends.

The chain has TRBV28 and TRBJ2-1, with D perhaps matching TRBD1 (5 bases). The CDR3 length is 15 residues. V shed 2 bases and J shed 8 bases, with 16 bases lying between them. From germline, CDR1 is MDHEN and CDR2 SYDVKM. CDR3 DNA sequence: TGTGCCAGCAGTTTAGGCTCGACAGCCCTGGATGAGCAGTTCTTC. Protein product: CASSLGSTALDEQFF.

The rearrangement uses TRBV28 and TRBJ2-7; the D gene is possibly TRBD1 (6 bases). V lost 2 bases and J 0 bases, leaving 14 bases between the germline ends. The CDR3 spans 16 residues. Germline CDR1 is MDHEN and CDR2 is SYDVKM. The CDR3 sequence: CASSLHRQVSSYEQYF. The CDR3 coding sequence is TGTGCCAGCAGTTTACACCGACAGGTGAGCTCCTACGAGCAGTACTTC.

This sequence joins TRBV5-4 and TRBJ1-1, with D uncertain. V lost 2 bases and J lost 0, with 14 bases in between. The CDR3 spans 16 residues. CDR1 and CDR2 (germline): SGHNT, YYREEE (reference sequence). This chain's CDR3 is CASSFGRSRMNTEAFF. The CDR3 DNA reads TGTGCCAGCAGCTTTGGTCGGAGTAGGATGAACACTGAAGCTTTCTTT.